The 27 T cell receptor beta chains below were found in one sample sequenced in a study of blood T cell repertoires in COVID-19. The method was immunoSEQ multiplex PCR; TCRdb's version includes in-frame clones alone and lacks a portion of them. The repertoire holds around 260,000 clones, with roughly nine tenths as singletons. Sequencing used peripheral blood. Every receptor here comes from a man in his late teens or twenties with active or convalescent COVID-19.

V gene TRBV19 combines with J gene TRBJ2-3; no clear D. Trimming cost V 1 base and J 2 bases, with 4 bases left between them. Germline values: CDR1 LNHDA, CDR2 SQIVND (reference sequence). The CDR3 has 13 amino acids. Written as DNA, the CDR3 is TGTGCCAGTAGTATAGCTATCACAGATACGCAGTATTTT. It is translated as CASSIAITDTQYF.

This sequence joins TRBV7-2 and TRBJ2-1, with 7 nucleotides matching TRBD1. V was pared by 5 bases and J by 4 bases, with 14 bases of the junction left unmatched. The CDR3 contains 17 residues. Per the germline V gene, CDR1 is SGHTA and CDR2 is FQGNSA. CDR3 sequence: CASSPPPGQGVYNEQFF. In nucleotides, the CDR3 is TGTGCCAGCAGCCCGCCGCCCGGGCAGGGGGTATACAATGAGCAGTTCTTC.

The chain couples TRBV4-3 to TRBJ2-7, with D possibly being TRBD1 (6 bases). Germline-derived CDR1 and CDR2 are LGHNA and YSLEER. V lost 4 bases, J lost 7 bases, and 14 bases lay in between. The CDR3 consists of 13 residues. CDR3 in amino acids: CASSREWDNEQYF. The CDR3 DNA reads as TGCGCCAGCAGCCGCGAATGGGACAATGAGCAGTACTTC.

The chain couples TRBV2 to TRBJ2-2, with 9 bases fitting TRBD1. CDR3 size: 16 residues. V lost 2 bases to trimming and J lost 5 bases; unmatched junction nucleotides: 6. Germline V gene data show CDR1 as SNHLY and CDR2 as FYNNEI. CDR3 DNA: TGTGCCAGCAGTGAAATGAAAGGACAGGGGACCGGGGAGCTGTTTTTT. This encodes CASSEMKGQGTGELFF.

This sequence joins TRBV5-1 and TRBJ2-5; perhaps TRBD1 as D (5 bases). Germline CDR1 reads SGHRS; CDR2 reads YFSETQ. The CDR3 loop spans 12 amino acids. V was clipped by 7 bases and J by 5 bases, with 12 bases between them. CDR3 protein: CASRRVAETQYF. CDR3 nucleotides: TGCGCCAGCCGCAGGGTTGCGGAGACCCAGTACTTC.

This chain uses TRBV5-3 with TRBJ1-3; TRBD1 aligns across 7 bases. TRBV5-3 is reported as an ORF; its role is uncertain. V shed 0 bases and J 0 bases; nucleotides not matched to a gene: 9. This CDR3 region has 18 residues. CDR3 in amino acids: CARSLEGAPLPSGNTIYF. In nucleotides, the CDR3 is TGTGCCAGAAGCTTGGAGGGGGCCCCACTTCCCTCTGGAAACACCATATATTTT.

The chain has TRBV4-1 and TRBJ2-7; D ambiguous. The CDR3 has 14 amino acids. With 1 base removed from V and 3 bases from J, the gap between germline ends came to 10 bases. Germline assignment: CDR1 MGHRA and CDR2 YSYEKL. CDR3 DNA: TGCGCCAGCAGCCAAGCAGTCGGAGACTACGAGCAGTACTTC. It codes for CASSQAVGDYEQYF.

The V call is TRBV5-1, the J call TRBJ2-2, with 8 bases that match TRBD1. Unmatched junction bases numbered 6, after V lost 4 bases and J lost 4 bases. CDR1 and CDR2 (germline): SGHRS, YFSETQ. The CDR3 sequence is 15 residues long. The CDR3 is CASSLRQGSTGELFF. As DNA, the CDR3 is TGCGCCAGCAGCCTCAGACAGGGGTCCACCGGGGAGCTGTTTTTT.

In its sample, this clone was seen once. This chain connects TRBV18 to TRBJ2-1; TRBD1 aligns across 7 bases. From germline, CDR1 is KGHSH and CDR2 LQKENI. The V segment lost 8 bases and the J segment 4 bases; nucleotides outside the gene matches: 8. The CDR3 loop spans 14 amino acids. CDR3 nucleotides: TGTGCCAGCGGTAAGGGACAGAATTACAATGAGCAGTTCTTC. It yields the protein CASGKGQNYNEQFF.

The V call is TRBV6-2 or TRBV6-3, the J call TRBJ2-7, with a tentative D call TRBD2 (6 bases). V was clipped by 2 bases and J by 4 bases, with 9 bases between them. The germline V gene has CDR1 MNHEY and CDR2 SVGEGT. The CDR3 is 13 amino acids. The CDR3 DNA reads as TGTGCCAGCAGTTACGGGCTAGCGTACGAGCAGTACTTC. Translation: CASSYGLAYEQYF.

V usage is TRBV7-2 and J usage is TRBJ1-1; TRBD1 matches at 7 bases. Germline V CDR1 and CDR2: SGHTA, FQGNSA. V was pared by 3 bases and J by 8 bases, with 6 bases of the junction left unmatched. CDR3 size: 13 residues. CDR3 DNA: TGTGCCAGCAGCTTTTTTAAGGACAGGGAAGCTTTCTTT. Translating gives CASSFFKDREAFF.

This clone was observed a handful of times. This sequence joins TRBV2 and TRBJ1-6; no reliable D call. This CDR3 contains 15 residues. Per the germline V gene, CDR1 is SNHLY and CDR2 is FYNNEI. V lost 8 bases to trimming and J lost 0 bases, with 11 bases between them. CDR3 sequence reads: CASEADSSYNSPLHF. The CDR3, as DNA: TGTGCCAGCGAGGCGGATAGCTCCTATAATTCACCCCTCCACTTT.

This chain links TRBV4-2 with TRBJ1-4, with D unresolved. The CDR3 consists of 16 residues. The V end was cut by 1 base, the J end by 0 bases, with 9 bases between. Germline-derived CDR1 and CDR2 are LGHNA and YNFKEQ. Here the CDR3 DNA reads TGTGCCAGCAGCCAAGTAGACGGGGCAACTAATGAAAAACTGTTTTTT. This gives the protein CASSQVDGATNEKLFF.

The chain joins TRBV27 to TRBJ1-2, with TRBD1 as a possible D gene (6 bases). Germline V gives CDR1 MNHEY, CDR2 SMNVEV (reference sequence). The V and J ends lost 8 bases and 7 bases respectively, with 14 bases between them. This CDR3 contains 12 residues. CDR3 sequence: CASSTGNGGYTF. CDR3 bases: TGTGCCAGCTCCACAGGGAACGGTGGCTACACCTTC.

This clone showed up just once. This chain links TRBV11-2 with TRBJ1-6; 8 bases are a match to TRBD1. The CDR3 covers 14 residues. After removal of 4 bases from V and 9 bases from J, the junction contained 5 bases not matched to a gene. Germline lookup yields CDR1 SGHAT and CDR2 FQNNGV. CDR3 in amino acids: CASSSETGASPLHF. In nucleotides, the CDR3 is TGTGCCAGCAGCTCCGAGACAGGGGCTTCACCCCTCCACTTT.

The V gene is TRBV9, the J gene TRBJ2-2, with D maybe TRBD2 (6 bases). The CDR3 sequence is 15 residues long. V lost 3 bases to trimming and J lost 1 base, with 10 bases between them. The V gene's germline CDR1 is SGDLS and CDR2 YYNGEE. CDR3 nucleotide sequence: TGTGCCAGCAGCGGTAGCGGTTTGAACACCGGGGAGCTGTTTTTT. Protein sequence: CASSGSGLNTGELFF.

The DNA for the CDR3 is TGCGCCAGCAGCCCGGGACAGGGGGATGAAAAACTGTTTTTT. This encodes CASSPGQGDEKLFF. The chain is built from TRBV5-1 and TRBJ1-4; TRBD1 agrees at 11 bases. Unmatched junction bases numbered 2, after V lost 4 bases and J lost 6 bases. CDR3 length: 14 amino acids. Per the germline V gene, CDR1 is SGHRS and CDR2 is YFSETQ.

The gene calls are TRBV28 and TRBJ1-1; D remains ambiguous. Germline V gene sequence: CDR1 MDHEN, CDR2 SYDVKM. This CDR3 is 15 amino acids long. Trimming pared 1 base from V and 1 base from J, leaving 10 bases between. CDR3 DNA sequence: TGTGCCAGCAGTTTATCTTTAGCGGGGAACACTGAAGCTTTCTTT. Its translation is CASSLSLAGNTEAFF.

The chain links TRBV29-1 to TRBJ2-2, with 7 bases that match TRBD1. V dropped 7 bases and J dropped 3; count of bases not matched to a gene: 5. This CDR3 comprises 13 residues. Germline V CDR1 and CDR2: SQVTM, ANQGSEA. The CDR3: CSGRGRDTGELFF. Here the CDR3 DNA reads TGCAGCGGCAGGGGGAGAGACACCGGGGAGCTGTTTTTT.

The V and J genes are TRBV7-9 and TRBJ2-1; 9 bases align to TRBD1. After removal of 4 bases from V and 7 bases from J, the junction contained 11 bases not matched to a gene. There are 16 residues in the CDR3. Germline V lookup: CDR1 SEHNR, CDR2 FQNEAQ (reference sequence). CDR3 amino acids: CASSYPGQGMWNEQFF. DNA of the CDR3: TGTGCCAGCAGCTATCCGGGACAGGGAATGTGGAATGAGCAGTTCTTC.

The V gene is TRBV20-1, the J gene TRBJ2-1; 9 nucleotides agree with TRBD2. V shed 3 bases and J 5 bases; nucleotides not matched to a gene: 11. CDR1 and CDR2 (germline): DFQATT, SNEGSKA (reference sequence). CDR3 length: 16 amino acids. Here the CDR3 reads CSASNVRRGGDNEQFF. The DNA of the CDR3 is TGCAGTGCTAGTAATGTACGGCGGGGGGGGGACAATGAGCAGTTCTTC.

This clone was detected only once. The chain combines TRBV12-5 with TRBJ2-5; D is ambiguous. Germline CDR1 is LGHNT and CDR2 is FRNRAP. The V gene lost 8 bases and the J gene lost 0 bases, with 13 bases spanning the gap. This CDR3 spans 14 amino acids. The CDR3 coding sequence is TGTGCTAGTCTGTCTCCCGGGTACCAAGAGACCCAGTACTTC. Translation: CASLSPGYQETQYF.

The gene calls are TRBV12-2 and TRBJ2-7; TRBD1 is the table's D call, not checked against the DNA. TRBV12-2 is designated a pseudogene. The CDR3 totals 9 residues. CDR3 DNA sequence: TGTGCAAGTGGACAGAACCAGTACTTC. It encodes CASGQNQYF.

CDR3 coding DNA: TGCGCCAGCAGCTTGTACGGGACAGGGCAGACCTACGAGCAGTACTTC. Its translation: CASSLYGTGQTYEQYF. This chain connects TRBV5-1 to TRBJ2-7, with 9 bases lining up with TRBD1. Germline CDR1 reads SGHRS; CDR2 reads YFSETQ. This CDR3 is built from 16 residues. V dropped 1 base and J dropped 2; count of bases not matched to a gene: 7.

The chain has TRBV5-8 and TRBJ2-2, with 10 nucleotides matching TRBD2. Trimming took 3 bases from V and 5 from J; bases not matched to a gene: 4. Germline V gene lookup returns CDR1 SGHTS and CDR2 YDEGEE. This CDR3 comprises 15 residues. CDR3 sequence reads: CASSSGLADTGELFF. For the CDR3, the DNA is TGTGCCAGCAGCTCTGGACTAGCGGATACCGGGGAGCTGTTTTTT.

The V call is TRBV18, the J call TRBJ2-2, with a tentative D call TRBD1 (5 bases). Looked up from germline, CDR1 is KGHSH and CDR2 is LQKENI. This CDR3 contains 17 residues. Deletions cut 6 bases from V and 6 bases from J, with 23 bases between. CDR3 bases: TGTGCCAGCTCCCGATCTAAGGGGTCACCGGGCGCCGGGGAGCTGTTTTTT. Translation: CASSRSKGSPGAGELFF.

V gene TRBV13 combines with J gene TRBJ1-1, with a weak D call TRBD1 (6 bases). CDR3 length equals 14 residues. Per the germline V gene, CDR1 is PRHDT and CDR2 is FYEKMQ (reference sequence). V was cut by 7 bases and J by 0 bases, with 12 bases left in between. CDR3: CASTPGHLNTEAFF. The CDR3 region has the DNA TGTGCCAGCACCCCGGGACACTTGAACACTGAAGCTTTCTTT.